This T cell receptor beta chain derives from a study of control samples from healthy donors and cancer patients. The repertoire was sequenced with immunoSEQ multiplex PCR; TCRdb's copy has only in-frame clones and lacks some. The sample lists 150,000 to 200,000 clones, 75% to 95% occurring once. Germline CDR1 reads LNHDA; CDR2 reads SQIVND (reference sequence). Trimming removed 9 bases at V and 0 bases at J, with 9 bases between. The CDR3 runs to 13 residues. The specimen sequenced was blood. The receptor was isolated from a woman in her 30s in good health. The V call is TRBV19, the J call TRBJ1-5; D unresolved. CDR3 bases: TGTGCCAGCCCGGGTAATAGCAATCAGCCCCAGCATTTT. It specifies CASPGNSNQPQHF.